These 13 T cell receptor beta chains came from one sample sequenced in a study of blood T cells in healthy people across ages. Primed by a sample-barcoded 5' primer and a J-beta primer mix, a second PCR proceeded for roughly 6 to 12 cycles. One entry per CDR3 protein, called by TCRdb with MiXCR from the 5' RACE reads. Of over 950,000 distinct CDR3 sequences listed, around two fifths are singletons. Sequenced input: blood. The receptors come from a young man in good health.

The chain carries TRBV28 and TRBJ2-7; 7 nucleotides match TRBD1. The trim removed 7 bases at V and 0 bases at J, leaving 6 bases unmatched. CDR3 length: 14 residues. Germline V CDR1 and CDR2: MDHEN, SYDVKM. The CDR3: CASTEGDSSYEQYF. The CDR3 region has the DNA TGTGCCAGCACCGAAGGGGACAGCTCCTACGAGCAGTACTTC.

The V and J genes are TRBV7-8 and TRBJ1-2; the D is unclear. Germline lookup yields CDR1 SGHVS and CDR2 FQNEAQ. V shed 2 bases and J shed 5 bases, with 18 bases lying between them. The CDR3 runs 16 residues. CDR3 in amino acids: CASSLISSPDGYGYTF. As DNA, the CDR3 is TGTGCCAGCAGCTTAATTTCTTCCCCTGATGGGTATGGCTACACCTTC.

This clonotype appeared a few times. The V and J genes are TRBV10-3 and TRBJ2-5; no clear D. This CDR3 has 17 residues. V lost 3 bases and J 4 bases, leaving 21 bases between the germline ends. Germline V gives CDR1 ENHRY, CDR2 SYGVKD. The CDR3 reads CAISDGYQSTIVETQYF. CDR3 coding DNA: TGTGCCATCAGTGACGGGTACCAAAGCACAATTGTAGAGACCCAGTACTTC.

The J gene is TRBJ2-3, the V gene TRBV6-5, with D possibly matching TRBD2 (5 bases). From germline, CDR1 is MNHEY and CDR2 SVGAGI. Trimming cost V 5 bases and J 6 bases, with 15 bases left between them. The CDR3 has 14 amino acids. The CDR3 bases are TGTGCCAGCAGTCAACTAGGGCTAGTGGATACGCAGTATTTT. It translates to CASSQLGLVDTQYF.

The V gene is TRBV6-5, the J gene TRBJ1-1; D is ambiguous. The CDR3 spans 15 residues. V was pared by 0 bases and J by 7 bases, with 15 bases between. CDR1 MNHEY and CDR2 SVGAGI come from the germline V gene. CDR3 in amino acids: CASSYSFDFGIEAFF. The CDR3 DNA reads TGTGCCAGCAGTTACTCCTTCGACTTCGGGATTGAAGCTTTCTTT.

V usage is TRBV7-2 and J usage is TRBJ1-1; no reliable D call. Germline CDR1 is SGHTA and CDR2 is FQGNSA. Trimming cost V 2 bases and J 0 bases, with 13 bases left between them. The length of the CDR3 is 16 residues. The CDR3 DNA reads TGTGCCAGCAGCTTATTATCTATCCGGTTGAACACTGAAGCTTTCTTT. Translated, it gives CASSLLSIRLNTEAFF.

Comment on this clonotype: One end of the junction does not line up with germline, which may come from a read error. The V and J genes are TRBV18 and TRBJ2-1, with D possibly TRBD1 on 5 matching bases. CDR3 length: 14 residues. Germline V gene sequence: CDR1 KGHSH, CDR2 LQKENI. DNA of the CDR3: TGTGCCAGCTCACCACCCTCAGGGATCAATGGGCAGTTCTTC. It yields the protein CASSPPSGINGQFF.

This clonotype has just a few counts. The rearrangement links TRBV21-1 to TRBJ2-1; the table assigns TRBD2, which was not confirmed against the DNA. TRBV21-1 is classified as a pseudogene. The CDR3 is made up of 19 amino acids. CDR3 sequence reads: CASSKDGTSGLLSYNEQFF. Here the CDR3 DNA reads TGTGCCAGCAGCAAAGACGGGACTAGCGGTCTCCTCTCCTACAATGAGCAGTTCTTC.

In its sample, this clonotype was seen a few times. V and J are TRBV6-1 and TRBJ2-5, with 13 bases lining up with TRBD2. The CDR3 is 17 amino acids. Germline V gene lookup returns CDR1 MNHNS and CDR2 SASEGT. V gave up 5 bases and J gave up 4 bases; unmatched junction bases: 10. The CDR3 nucleotides are TGTGCCAGCAGTCCGCGACTAGCGGGGGGAGTCGGAGAGACCCAGTACTTC. It translates to CASSPRLAGGVGETQYF.

This sequence joins TRBV12-3 or TRBV12-4 and TRBJ2-1, with 11 bases aligning to TRBD2. The CDR3 has 16 amino acids. With V trimmed by 3 bases and J by 2 bases, 3 bases remained unmatched. Here the CDR3 DNA reads TGTGCCAGCAGTTTGCCTAGCGGGGGGACCTACAATGAGCAGTTCTTC. Its translation is CASSLPSGGTYNEQFF.

The J gene is TRBJ1-5, the V gene TRBV28; D is unclear. Per germline, CDR1 MDHEN and CDR2 SYDVKM. Trimming left V 3 bases short and J 3 bases short, with 6 bases between. This CDR3 region has 13 residues. CDR3 in amino acids: CASSFGYNQPQHF. The CDR3 DNA is TGTGCCAGCAGTTTTGGGTACAATCAGCCCCAGCATTTT.

The V gene is TRBV7-8, the J gene TRBJ2-7, with no clear D. Germline CDR1 SGHVS, CDR2 FQNEAQ. This CDR3 contains 19 residues. The ends were cut back, 1 base at V and 1 base at J, with 23 bases in the middle. Here the CDR3 reads CASSLVRFPPHLVSYEQYF. CDR3 nucleotide sequence: TGTGCCAGCAGCTTAGTCAGGTTTCCCCCCCATTTGGTTTCCTACGAGCAGTACTTC.

This chain links TRBV10-3 with TRBJ1-2; tentatively, D is TRBD1 (5 bases). The germline gives CDR1 ENHRY, CDR2 SYGVKD. The length of the CDR3 is 15 residues. The V and J ends lost 3 bases and 3 bases respectively, with 14 bases between them. The CDR3 loop is CAISETEDNYYGYTF. CDR3 DNA sequence: TGTGCCATCAGTGAAACGGAGGACAACTACTATGGCTACACCTTC.